One sample yielded the 13 T cell receptor beta chains listed below, sequenced in a study of cytomegalovirus exposure and HLA in healthy donors. The PCR contained 60 Vbeta and 13 Jbeta primers. Sequencing used immunoSEQ multiplex PCR; TCRdb keeps in-frame clones, though not all of them. The sample includes around 150,000 clones, approximately 84% of them seen just once. Sequencing was carried out using PBMCs. The receptors stem from a man aged 30 to 45 in good health and CMV-seropositive.

The chain uses TRBV7-9 and TRBJ2-7; D perhaps matches TRBD1 (5 bases). V was pared by 0 bases and J by 1 base, with 13 bases between. The V gene's germline CDR1 is SEHNR and CDR2 FQNEAQ (reference sequence). The length of the CDR3 is 16 residues. CDR3 loop: CASSLAQGRASYEQYF. The DNA of the CDR3 is TGTGCCAGCAGCTTAGCGCAGGGTCGTGCGTCCTACGAGCAGTACTTC.

Only one count was recorded for this clone. The V gene is TRBV9, the J gene TRBJ1-1, with D unresolved. Germline V gene sequence: CDR1 SGDLS, CDR2 YYNGEE. The CDR3 is 15 residues long. V was cut by 3 bases and J by 2 bases, with 14 bases left in between. CDR3 region: CASSGGREVNTEAFF. For the CDR3, the DNA is TGTGCCAGCAGCGGAGGCCGTGAGGTTAACACTGAAGCTTTCTTT.

This chain connects TRBV7-3 to TRBJ2-2, with a tentative D call TRBD1 (5 bases). The CDR3 contains 16 residues. V was shortened by 0 bases and J by 0 bases, with 8 bases between the two germline ends. CDR1 is SGHTA and CDR2 is FQGTGA in the germline V gene. The CDR3 bases are TGTGCCAGCAGCTTAACGGGGCCTACGAACACCGGGGAGCTGTTTTTT. Translated, it gives CASSLTGPTNTGELFF.

The chain is built from TRBV2 and TRBJ2-2; D gene uncertain. The V gene lost 4 bases and the J gene lost 1 base, with 7 bases spanning the gap. This CDR3 has 14 residues. Germline loops: CDR1 SNHLY, CDR2 FYNNEI. The CDR3: CASSVGVNTGELFF. Here the CDR3 DNA reads TGTGCCAGCAGTGTAGGAGTGAACACCGGGGAGCTGTTTTTT.

The V and J genes are TRBV28 and TRBJ1-5; 7 nucleotides agree with TRBD1. The germline CDR1 and CDR2 sequences are MDHEN and SYDVKM. The CDR3 runs to 17 residues. Losses at the gene ends were 10 bases for V and 6 bases for J; bases not matched to a gene: 21. CDR3 loop: CAIGGQGGVGHSQPQHF. As DNA, the CDR3 is TGTGCCATCGGAGGGCAGGGGGGTGTGGGGCACAGTCAGCCCCAGCATTTT.

In DNA, the CDR3 is TGTGCCAGCAGCTTGGCAGGGGGGTACTATGGCTACACCTTC. Its translation is CASSLAGGYYGYTF. V is TRBV5-6 and J is TRBJ1-2; 7 bases map to TRBD1. CDR3 size: 14 residues. The germline gives CDR1 SGHDT, CDR2 YYEEEE. Trimming removed 0 bases from V and 3 bases from J; junction bases left unmatched: 2.

The gene calls are TRBV5-1 and TRBJ1-1; D might be TRBD1 (6 bases). V lost 2 bases, J lost 0 bases, and 14 bases lay in between. Germline CDR1 and CDR2: SGHRS and YFSETQ. The CDR3 runs to 16 residues. CDR3 nucleotide sequence: TGCGCCAGCAGCTTAGGGGCAGGGGTGGTGAACACTGAAGCTTTCTTT. Its translation is CASSLGAGVVNTEAFF.

The J gene is TRBJ2-5, the V gene TRBV28; 7 bases line up with TRBD1. CDR1 is MDHEN, CDR2 SYDVKM, per germline. The trim removed 7 bases at V and 1 base at J, leaving 3 bases unmatched. This CDR3 region has 13 residues. CDR3: CASNGQVQETQYF. Here the CDR3 DNA reads TGTGCCAGCAACGGACAGGTCCAAGAGACCCAGTACTTC.

This sequence joins TRBV10-3 and TRBJ2-5, with 15 bases aligning to TRBD2. There are 17 residues in the CDR3. The germline V gene has CDR1 ENHRY and CDR2 SYGVKD. After removal of 0 bases from V and 4 bases from J, the junction contained 3 bases not matched to a gene. CDR3 protein: CAISESQGLAGGETQYF. The CDR3 nucleotides are TGTGCCATCAGTGAGTCTCAGGGACTAGCGGGGGGAGAGACCCAGTACTTC.

This chain links TRBV9 with TRBJ2-3, with 8 positions matching TRBD2. This CDR3 comprises 15 residues. The V segment lost 4 bases and the J segment 0 bases; nucleotides outside the gene matches: 4. Looked up from germline, CDR1 is SGDLS and CDR2 is YYNGEE. The CDR3 sequence: CASSPGGGSTDTQYF. The CDR3 nucleotides read TGTGCCAGCAGCCCCGGGGGGGGGAGCACAGATACGCAGTATTTT.

This chain connects TRBV28 to TRBJ2-5, with D perhaps TRBD2 (6 bases). Between the trimmed V and J ends, which lost 5 bases and 6 bases, there was a span of 16 bases. Germline V gene lookup returns CDR1 MDHEN and CDR2 SYDVKM. This CDR3 comprises 14 residues. The CDR3 bases are TGTGCCAGCAGTCGCGACGGGGGTTCTAAGACCCAGTACTTC. The encoded protein is CASSRDGGSKTQYF. Looking up the rest from reference TRBV28 and TRBJ2-5 gives the full variable domain: DVKVTQSSRYLVKRTGEKVFLECVQDMDHENMFWYRQDPGLGLRLIYFSYDVKMKEKGDIPEGYSVSREKKERFSLILESASTNQTSMYLCASSRDGGSKTQYFGPGTRLLVL.

This chain joins TRBV2 and TRBJ2-5, with 8 bases identical to TRBD1. CDR1 SNHLY and CDR2 FYNNEI come from the germline V gene. The CDR3 is 14 amino acids. Trimming cost V 6 bases and J 5 bases; bases outside gene matches: 8. This CDR3 is CASSGQGGAETQYF. Written as DNA, the CDR3 is TGTGCCAGCAGCGGACAGGGAGGCGCGGAGACCCAGTACTTC.

The chain carries TRBV4-2 and TRBJ2-5; a possible D gene is TRBD1 (9 bases). Between the trimmed V and J ends, which lost 4 bases and 2 bases, there was a span of 23 bases. The CDR3 contains 18 residues. Germline CDR1 reads LGHNA; CDR2 reads YNFKEQ. CDR3 sequence reads: CASSPGQGGGRGQETQYF. The DNA of the CDR3 is TGTGCCAGCAGCCCGGGACAGGGCGGGGGGCGCGGTCAAGAGACCCAGTACTTC.